Reported below is one T cell receptor beta chain. The antigen remains unidentified. The record originates from a study of CD8+ T cells in alopecia areata. The CDR3 consists of 14 residues. V lost 5 bases and J 7 bases, leaving 15 bases between the germline ends. Germline V gene data show CDR1 as MDHEN and CDR2 as SYDVKM. Following extraction, RNA underwent reverse transcription to cDNA, which served as the sequencing template. Sequenced by immunoSEQ multiplex PCR; TCRdb stores in-frame clones only, minus some. The table includes under 85,000 clones, about 45% detected once. Whole-study findings and limits: Sequencing of scalp tissue also captures the resident alphabeta T cells of normal skin.

This specimen consisted of CD8+ T cells sorted from blood, obtained at week 0. This chain connects TRBV28 to TRBJ1-5; no definite D call. This receptor was obtained from a human donor with alopecia areata. CDR3: CASSTVQGRQPQHF. The CDR3 bases are TGTGCCAGCAGTACGGTCCAAGGGCGCCAGCCCCAGCATTTT.